This is a list of T cell receptor beta chains from one sample in a study of shared clonotypes between healthy human individuals. The protocol was immunoSEQ multiplex PCR, while the TCRdb copy is restricted to in-frame clones and leaves out a portion. The sample records approximately 710,000 clones, roughly 87% being singletons. The source material was memory CD8+ T cells from PBMCs. Source of these receptors: a man aged 18 to 30 in good health. Some clones in this sample may be carry-over from other donors' samples. Both conserved end residues are part of each CDR3. A D gene is named only where the DNA matches it firmly. Size is omitted from some rows. Given values are once, few, many or a class for expanded clones.

d_call j_call v_call clone_size cdr3_nt cdr3_aa
TRBD1 TRBJ1-2 TRBV5-1 - TGCGCCAGCAGCTCGGGACAGGGGGGTGACTATGGCTACACCTTC CASSSGQGGDYGYTF
- TRBJ1-5 TRBV28 - TGTGCCAGCAGTCCCTTCCCTCGCAATCAGCCCCAGCATTTT CASSPFPRNQPQHF
- TRBJ2-6 TRBV9 - TGTGCCAGCAACCTTGGGCCTTTTTCTGGGGCCAACGTCCTGACTTTC CASNLGPFSGANVLTF
TRBD1 TRBJ2-3 TRBV7-9 - TGTGCCAGCAGCACCCGACAGGGCGGATTTCCAGATACGCAGTATTTT CASSTRQGGFPDTQYF
- TRBJ2-6 TRBV7-6 - TGTGCCAGCGTGGGGACGGGCCAAATAAACGGGGCCAACGTCCTGACTTTC CASVGTGQINGANVLTF
TRBD1 TRBJ2-5 TRBV5-5 - TGTGCCAGCAGTCTACAGGGGAAAGAGACCCAGTACTTC CASSLQGKETQYF
TRBD2 TRBJ2-5 TRBV15 - TGTGCCACCAGCAGAGGAGCGGGAGGGCCGGGAGAGACCCAGTACTTC CATSRGAGGPGETQYF
- TRBJ2-2 TRBV27 - TGTGCCAGCAGTTCCCTCGAGAGGTTAAGCACCGGGGAGCTGTTTTTT CASSSLERLSTGELFF
TRBD2 TRBJ2-7 TRBV7-9 - TGTGCCAGCAGCTCTCTAGCGGAGTTATACGAGCAGTACTTC CASSSLAELYEQYF
- TRBJ2-1 TRBV6-5 - TGTGCCAGCAGTTACTCGGGCACGATGACCTACAATGAGCAGTTCTTC CASSYSGTMTYNEQFF
- TRBJ1-4 TRBV5-6 - TGTGCCAGCAGCTTGGGCCCACACCCGACTCCAACTAATGAAAAACTGTTTTTT CASSLGPHPTPTNEKLFF
TRBD1 TRBJ2-7 TRBV4-3 - TGCGCCAGCAGCCCCGGGACAGATTACGAGCAGTACTTC CASSPGTDYEQYF
- TRBJ1-5 TRBV4-1 - TGCGCCAGCAGCCAAGAAGGGGAATATAGCAATCAGCCCCAGCATTTT CASSQEGEYSNQPQHF
TRBD2 TRBJ2-3 TRBV27 - TGTGCCAGCAGCCAACTAGCGGGAGTAAACACAGATACGCAGTATTTT CASSQLAGVNTDTQYF
- TRBJ2-5 TRBV13 - TGTGCCAGCAGCTTAGTAGGCGAAGGGACCCAGTACTTC CASSLVGEGTQYF
TRBD2 TRBJ2-7 TRBV6-6 once TGTGCCAGCAGTTACGGGCTAGCGGAATACGAGCAGTACTTC CASSYGLAEYEQYF
- TRBJ2-2 TRBV6-5 - TGTGCCAGCAGTTACTCGGCGACCGGGGAGCTGTTTTTT CASSYSATGELFF
- TRBJ2-1 TRBV2 - TGTGCCAGCATAGTCTGGAATGAGCAGTTCTTC CASIVWNEQFF